The 5 T cell receptor beta chains below come from one sample, sequenced in a study of beta chain features in type 1 diabetes. The investigators reverse transcribed all of the isolated RNA, so they sequenced expressed TCRB transcripts. Clones were sequenced by immunoSEQ multiplex PCR, and TCRdb holds only the in-frame ones, with some missing. The repertoire consists of about 900,000 clones, with under 20% occurring once and the leading ten covering 0.02% to 0.025%. Sequencing was performed on naive CD4+ T cells from blood. Receptor source: a woman aged 18-30 years in good health.

This clone turned up a few times. This chain joins TRBV27 and TRBJ1-4; D is perhaps TRBD1 (5 bases). Trimming took 0 bases from V and 2 from J, leaving 16 bases between them. The CDR3 has 18 residues. Germline CDR1 and CDR2: MNHEY and SMNVEV (reference sequence). CDR3 amino acids: CASSLSPLRGRTNEKLFF. In DNA, the CDR3 is TGTGCCAGCAGTTTATCACCCCTGCGGGGGAGGACTAATGAAAAACTGTTTTTT.

This clone was found a few times. The chain employs TRBV2 and TRBJ2-3; D ambiguous. V was pared by 3 bases and J by 1 base, with 5 bases between. There are 13 residues in the CDR3. Germline CDR1 SNHLY, CDR2 FYNNEI. CDR3 sequence reads: CASSDRGTDTQYF. The CDR3 nucleotides read TGTGCCAGCAGTGATCGCGGCACAGATACGCAGTATTTT.

The chain has TRBV5-1 and TRBJ2-7, with a weak D call TRBD1 (6 bases). V lost 0 bases, J lost 6 bases, and 7 bases lay in between. The germline V gene has CDR1 SGHRS and CDR2 YFSETQ. There are 12 residues in the CDR3. CDR3 sequence reads: CASSLAGAEQYF. In nucleotides, the CDR3 is TGCGCCAGCAGCTTGGCAGGGGCCGAGCAGTACTTC.

The chain is built from TRBV14 and TRBJ2-2, with TRBD1 identical over 9 bases. The germline gives CDR1 SGHDN, CDR2 FVKESK. V shed 2 bases, J shed 5 bases, and the junction held 6 bases outside the gene matches. The length of the CDR3 is 16 residues. The CDR3 DNA is TGTGCCAGCAGCCAAATGGACAGGGGATGGACCGGGGAGCTGTTTTTT. As protein: CASSQMDRGWTGELFF.

This clone was seen a few times. This chain links TRBV27 with TRBJ2-1; D is uncertain. This CDR3 is built from 11 residues. V shed 4 bases and J shed 9 bases, with 7 bases lying between them. Germline CDR1 and CDR2: MNHEY and SMNVEV (reference sequence). CDR3 residues: CASSSATEQFF. CDR3 sequence (DNA): TGTGCCAGCAGTTCGGCTACTGAGCAGTTCTTC.